Shown below are 10 T cell receptor beta chains from a single sample sequenced in a study of shared clonotypes between healthy human individuals. Produced via immunoSEQ multiplex PCR; TCRdb's table is partial and in-frame only. The sample records over a million clones, approximately 96% being singletons. The sequencing input was naive CD4+ T cells sorted from blood. Subset given: CD45RA+ positively selected. Source of these receptors: a man aged 25 to 40 in good health.

The J gene is TRBJ1-4, the V gene TRBV5-5; D gene ambiguous. Germline values: CDR1 SGHKS, CDR2 YYEKEE (reference sequence). The V end was cut by 2 bases, the J end by 7 bases, with 9 bases between. The length of the CDR3 is 13 residues. CDR3 DNA: TGTGCCAGCAGCTTATTGCCTGGTGAAAAACTGTTTTTT. Its protein product is CASSLLPGEKLFF. The full variable domain, rest sourced from reference TRBV5-5 and TRBJ1-4, is DAGVTQSPTHLIKTRGQQVTLRCSPISGHKSVSWYQQVLGQGPQFIFQYYEKEERGRGNFPDRFSARQFPNYSSELNVNALLLGDSALYLCASSLLPGEKLFFGSGTQLSVL.

The chain is built from TRBV28 and TRBJ2-3; 9 bases line up with TRBD2. Germline V gives CDR1 MDHEN, CDR2 SYDVKM. The J segment lost 2 bases and the V segment lost 6 bases, leaving 3 bases of the junction unmatched. The CDR3 is made up of 14 amino acids. The CDR3 is CASSAGGNTDTQYF. The DNA for the CDR3 is TGTGCCAGCAGCGCGGGAGGGAACACAGATACGCAGTATTTT.

The V and J genes are TRBV25-1 and TRBJ2-2; possibly TRBD1 for D (6 bases). The CDR3 has 17 amino acids. Germline assignment: CDR1 MGHDK and CDR2 SYGVNS. Trimming pared 4 bases from V and 4 bases from J, leaving 19 bases between. DNA for the CDR3: TGTGCCAGCAGTGGACCGGGGTGGGGGCGCCTCACCGGGGAGCTGTTTTTT. Protein sequence: CASSGPGWGRLTGELFF.

The V and J genes are TRBV15 and TRBJ1-2; tentatively, D is TRBD1 (6 bases). Per the germline V gene, CDR1 is LNHNV and CDR2 is YYDKDF (reference sequence). V lost 0 bases and J 14 bases, leaving 16 bases between the germline ends. The CDR3 covers 13 residues. The CDR3 DNA sequence: TGTGCCACCAGCAGAGAACGGGGGCGACTAACGACCTTC. Its translation: CATSRERGRLTTF.

This clone has a single count. The chain is built from TRBV5-3 and TRBJ2-3, with 15 bases identical to TRBD2. TRBV5-3 is recorded as an ORF, its role being uncertain. This CDR3 has 19 residues. Trimming took 3 bases from V and 2 from J; bases not matched to a gene: 10. CDR3 protein: CARSYGTSGRSGPTDTQYF. For the CDR3, the DNA is TGTGCCAGAAGCTACGGGACTAGCGGGAGGTCTGGGCCCACAGATACGCAGTATTTT.

The rearrangement links TRBV7-9 to TRBJ2-1; no reliable D call. V was shortened by 2 bases and J by 5 bases, with 19 bases between the two germline ends. Germline V gene data show CDR1 as SEHNR and CDR2 as FQNEAQ (reference sequence). The CDR3 is 17 residues long. The DNA of the CDR3 is TGTGCCAGCAGCTTATACCGACTTCCAGCAACCCACAATGAGCAGTTCTTC. Amino acids: CASSLYRLPATHNEQFF.

This clone was picked up many times. CDR3: CASGGVGRAPNEQFF. In DNA, the CDR3 is TGTGCCAGCGGAGGGGTCGGGAGGGCGCCCAATGAGCAGTTCTTC. The V call is TRBV5-4, the J call TRBJ2-1; 8 bases line up with TRBD2. Germline V gene data show CDR1 as SGHNT and CDR2 as YYREEE (reference sequence). The CDR3 runs to 15 residues. J gave up 6 bases and V 7 bases, and 12 bases lay outside the gene matches.

The chain carries TRBV2 and TRBJ2-1; unclear D gene. Per the germline V gene, CDR1 is SNHLY and CDR2 is FYNNEI. The length of the CDR3 is 11 residues. The V gene lost 3 bases and the J gene lost 5 bases, with 2 bases spanning the gap. The CDR3 DNA reads as TGTGCCAGCAGTGACCACAATGAGCAGTTCTTC. It translates to CASSDHNEQFF.

This clone was counted a single time. J is TRBJ2-2 and V is TRBV9; 13 bases agree with TRBD2. Looked up from germline, CDR1 is SGDLS and CDR2 is YYNGEE. This CDR3 region has 16 residues. V gave up 3 bases and J gave up 5 bases; unmatched junction bases: 4. In DNA, the CDR3 is TGTGCCAGCAGCGGGACTAGCGGGAGTTGGACCGGGGAGCTGTTTTTT. Encoded protein: CASSGTSGSWTGELFF.

The V gene is TRBV11-2, the J gene TRBJ2-7; D is possibly TRBD1 (5 bases). V shed 3 bases and J shed 2 bases, with 11 bases lying between them. This CDR3 is 14 amino acids long. The germline gives CDR1 SGHAT, CDR2 FQNNGV. CDR3 sequence reads: CASSFMDITYEQYF. CDR3 DNA: TGTGCCAGCAGCTTTATGGACATTACCTACGAGCAGTACTTC.